Below, 29 T cell receptor beta chains from the same sample are listed, as sequenced in a study of blood T cell repertoires in COVID-19. Profiled with immunoSEQ multiplex PCR; TCRdb holds only in-frame clones, not every one. The table lists under 80,000 clones, about 87% of them singletons. The sequenced material came from peripheral blood. The receptors stem from a woman older than 75 with active COVID-19.

The chain couples TRBV18 to TRBJ2-6; D ambiguous. CDR1 and CDR2 from the germline V gene are KGHSH and LQKENI. This CDR3 has 17 residues. V was cut by 3 bases and J by 0 bases, with 12 bases left in between. CDR3 residues: CASSPPTYVSGANVLTF. CDR3 bases: TGTGCCAGCTCACCTCCCACCTATGTCTCTGGGGCCAACGTCCTGACTTTC.

This chain uses TRBV18 with TRBJ2-7; 8 nucleotides match TRBD2. The germline gives CDR1 KGHSH, CDR2 LQKENI. J lost 5 bases, V lost 1 base, and 4 bases had no gene match. The CDR3 is 14 residues long. The CDR3 loop reads CASSPLTSGDEQYF. For the CDR3, the DNA is TGTGCCAGCTCACCACTCACTAGCGGAGACGAGCAGTACTTC.

J is TRBJ2-2 and V is TRBV5-1; no clear D gene. Germline V gene lookup returns CDR1 SGHRS and CDR2 YFSETQ. Trimming removed 5 bases from V and 2 bases from J, with 10 bases in between. The CDR3 runs to 14 residues. CDR3: CASSYVVNTGELFF. CDR3 DNA: TGCGCCAGCAGTTATGTCGTAAACACCGGGGAGCTGTTTTTT.

This chain links TRBV5-4 with TRBJ2-2; possible D gene TRBD2, 6 bases. The germline V gene has CDR1 SGHNT and CDR2 YYREEE (reference sequence). Deletions cut 4 bases from V and 5 bases from J, with 9 bases between. CDR3 length equals 13 residues. The CDR3 region has the DNA TGTGCCAGCAGCCCCGGACTAACCGGGGAGCTGTTTTTT. It codes for CASSPGLTGELFF. The whole variable domain, filled in from reference TRBV5-4 and TRBJ2-2, reads ETGVTQSPTHLIKTRGQQVTLRCSSQSGHNTVSWYQQALGQGPQFIFQYYREEENGRGNFPPRFSGLQFPNYSSELNVNALELDDSALYLCASSPGLTGELFFGEGSRLTVL.

This clone has just one count. The genes are TRBV7-3 and TRBJ2-3; no clear D gene. The CDR3 totals 14 residues. Germline values: CDR1 SGHTA, CDR2 FQGTGA. Deletions cut 5 bases from V and 0 bases from J, with 9 bases between. CDR3 protein: CASSRGASTDTQYF. As DNA, the CDR3 is TGTGCCAGCAGCCGCGGCGCTAGCACAGATACGCAGTATTTT.

The chain employs TRBV7-9 and TRBJ1-6; TRBD1 aligns across 10 bases. V trimming: 5 bases; J trimming: 8 bases; junction bases outside the gene matches: 6. This CDR3 spans 15 amino acids. Germline values: CDR1 SEHNR, CDR2 FQNEAQ (reference sequence). For the CDR3, the DNA is TGTGCCAGCAGCCTCGGACAGGGGGAGTATTCACCCCTCCACTTT. This encodes CASSLGQGEYSPLHF.

V is TRBV19 and J is TRBJ2-2; D is possibly TRBD1 (5 bases). The ends were cut back, 3 bases at V and 1 base at J, with 12 bases in the middle. The CDR3 totals 16 residues. Per the germline V gene, CDR1 is LNHDA and CDR2 is SQIVND (reference sequence). DNA of the CDR3: TGTGCCAGTAGTATCTTCAGGGTACTGAACACCGGGGAGCTGTTTTTT. Translated, it gives CASSIFRVLNTGELFF. Using reference TRBV19 and TRBJ2-2 for the parts outside the CDR3, the full variable domain is DGGITQSPKYLFRKEGQNVTLSCEQNLNHDAMYWYRQDPGQGLRLIYYSQIVNDFQKGDIAEGYSVSREKKESFPLTVTSAQKNPTAFYLCASSIFRVLNTGELFFGEGSRLTVL.

This CDR3 is CASSPTGGSLTDTQYF. The CDR3 DNA is TGTGCCAGCAGCCCGACAGGGGGAAGCCTCACAGATACGCAGTATTTT. The V and J genes are TRBV14 and TRBJ2-3; 9 positions agree with TRBD1. The CDR3 is made up of 16 amino acids. V lost 4 bases and J lost 2; bases outside the gene matches: 7. Germline V gene lookup returns CDR1 SGHDN and CDR2 FVKESK.

This rearrangement joins TRBV12-3 or TRBV12-4 to TRBJ2-7; D gene unclear. Trimming left V 8 bases short and J 1 base short, with 9 bases between. The CDR3 totals 12 residues. The CDR3 sequence is CASSVSSYEQYF. CDR3 nucleotide sequence: TGTGCCAGCTCAGTATCTTCCTACGAGCAGTACTTC.

This chain links TRBV28 with TRBJ1-2, with unresolved D. This CDR3 has 12 residues. V lost 4 bases and J 8 bases, leaving 11 bases between the germline ends. Germline V gene sequence: CDR1 MDHEN, CDR2 SYDVKM. This CDR3 reads CASSSSGNGYTF. CDR3 DNA sequence: TGTGCCAGCAGTTCCTCGGGAAACGGCTACACCTTC.

The J gene is TRBJ1-6, the V gene TRBV30, with 9 positions matching TRBD1. V lost 0 bases to trimming and J lost 7 bases; unmatched junction nucleotides: 7. This CDR3 has 16 residues. CDR1 is GTSNPN and CDR2 is SVGIG in the germline V gene (reference sequence). The CDR3 nucleotides read TGTGCCTGGAGTGTACGGACAGGGGAAGGGAATTCACCCCTCCACTTT. It is translated as CAWSVRTGEGNSPLHF.

The rearrangement uses TRBV6-6 and TRBJ2-7, with TRBD2 as a possible D gene (6 bases). Trimming pared 1 base from V and 0 bases from J, leaving 10 bases between. Germline V gene data show CDR1 as MNHNY and CDR2 as SVGAGI (reference sequence). CDR3 length equals 15 residues. The DNA of the CDR3 is TGTGCCAGCAGTTACTTGGGAGGAATCTCCTACGAGCAGTACTTC. This codes for CASSYLGGISYEQYF.

The DNA for the CDR3 is TGTGCCAGCACGCTAGGAGGAAGCACAGATACGCAGTATTTT. Its translation is CASTLGGSTDTQYF. The V gene is TRBV6-6, the J gene TRBJ2-3; perhaps TRBD2 as D (5 bases). V dropped 7 bases and J dropped 0 bases, with 11 bases sitting between them. The CDR3 is made up of 14 amino acids. Germline CDR1 is MNHNY and CDR2 is SVGAGI (reference sequence).

The chain has TRBV7-2 and TRBJ2-1; D gene uncertain. V dropped 2 bases and J dropped 0 bases, with 5 bases sitting between them. The CDR3 has 14 amino acids. CDR1 SGHTA and CDR2 FQGNSA come from the germline V gene. CDR3 amino acids: CASSLLSSYNEQFF. The CDR3 DNA follows: TGTGCCAGCAGCTTACTAAGCTCCTACAATGAGCAGTTCTTC.

The chain recombines TRBV27 with TRBJ2-2; tentative D call: TRBD1 (8 bases). Germline CDR1 reads MNHEY; CDR2 reads SMNVEV (reference sequence). This CDR3 is 19 amino acids long. The ends were cut back, 1 base at V and 3 bases at J, with 21 bases in the middle. The CDR3 protein is CASSLLVPPTGGDTGELFF. The CDR3 DNA reads TGTGCCAGCAGTTTATTAGTTCCTCCCACAGGGGGGGACACCGGGGAGCTGTTTTTT.

This clone came up a few times. The rearrangement links TRBV5-5 to TRBJ2-7; D is perhaps TRBD2 (6 bases). CDR1 is SGHKS and CDR2 is YYEKEE in the germline V gene (reference sequence). CDR3 length: 15 residues. V shed 4 bases and J shed 6 bases, with 20 bases lying between them. DNA for the CDR3: TGTGCCAGCAGCCCTTTTTGGGGGAGGATTGCCGAGCAGTACTTC. This codes for CASSPFWGRIAEQYF.

The chain carries TRBV5-1 and TRBJ2-3; TRBD2 matches at 11 bases. With V trimmed by 4 bases and J by 1 base, 5 bases remained unmatched. This CDR3 contains 16 residues. Per germline, CDR1 SGHRS and CDR2 YFSETQ. The CDR3 here is CASSQRGLAGTDTQYF. Written as DNA, the CDR3 is TGCGCCAGCAGCCAACGGGGACTAGCGGGCACAGATACGCAGTATTTT.

This chain connects TRBV3-1 (or the pseudogene TRBV3-2) to TRBJ2-5; D might be TRBD1 (5 bases). Trimming left V 4 bases short and J 7 bases short, with 13 bases between. Germline V gene lookup returns CDR1 LGHDT and CDR2 YNNKEL (reference sequence). CDR3 length: 13 residues. The CDR3 loop is CASSRVREGTQYF. The CDR3 region has the DNA TGTGCCAGCAGCCGGGTCAGGGAAGGGACCCAGTACTTC.

The CDR3 sequence is CASSTPRTGTSTDTQYF. The CDR3 DNA reads as TGTGCCAGTAGTACCCCTCGGACAGGAACTAGCACAGATACGCAGTATTTT. V gene TRBV19 combines with J gene TRBJ2-3; 7 nucleotides align to TRBD1. Germline CDR1 is LNHDA and CDR2 is SQIVND (reference sequence). The length of the CDR3 is 17 residues. J gave up 0 bases and V 4 bases, and 10 bases lay outside the gene matches.

The V call is TRBV3-1 (or the pseudogene TRBV3-2), the J call TRBJ2-5; 7 nucleotides match TRBD2. In germline, CDR1 is LGHDT, CDR2 YNNKEL (reference sequence). This CDR3 has 16 amino acids. V shed 3 bases, J shed 1 base, and the junction held 8 bases outside the gene matches. The CDR3 region has the DNA TGTGCCAGCAGCCATGCTAGCGGAGCTGGCCAAGAGACCCAGTACTTC. This gives the protein CASSHASGAGQETQYF.

The rearrangement links TRBV4-1 to TRBJ1-1; TRBD1 matches 8 bases. This CDR3 has 16 residues. V trimming: 1 base; J trimming: 1 base; junction bases outside the gene matches: 5. CDR1 MGHRA and CDR2 YSYEKL come from the germline V gene. The CDR3 protein is CASSQATGGGNTEAFF. The CDR3 DNA reads as TGCGCCAGCAGCCAAGCAACAGGGGGGGGGAACACTGAAGCTTTCTTT.

V gene TRBV7-2 combines with J gene TRBJ2-5; no firm D call. V dropped 5 bases and J dropped 5 bases, with 12 bases sitting between them. The CDR3 is 13 residues long. Germline CDR1 and CDR2: SGHTA and FQGNSA. The DNA of the CDR3 is TGTGCCAGCAGCCCACTGTTTCTTGAGACCCAGTACTTC. Amino acid sequence: CASSPLFLETQYF.

The rearrangement joins TRBV19 to TRBJ2-7, with a possible D match to TRBD1 (6 bases). The germline CDR1 and CDR2 sequences are LNHDA and SQIVND (reference sequence). This CDR3 region has 15 residues. The germline V and J ends were trimmed by 5 bases and 2 bases, with 16 bases remaining between them. CDR3 sequence (DNA): TGTGCCAGTAGTGTTACCGGGACATTTACCTACGAGCAGTACTTC. It yields the protein CASSVTGTFTYEQYF. Full variable domain (remainder filled in from reference TRBV19 and TRBJ2-7): DGGITQSPKYLFRKEGQNVTLSCEQNLNHDAMYWYRQDPGQGLRLIYYSQIVNDFQKGDIAEGYSVSREKKESFPLTVTSAQKNPTAFYLCASSVTGTFTYEQYFGPGTRLTVT.

This clone has just one count. The V call is TRBV19, the J call TRBJ1-4; D is unresolved. The CDR3 length is 15 residues. V gave up 6 bases and J gave up 0 bases, with 11 bases separating them. From germline, CDR1 is LNHDA and CDR2 SQIVND (reference sequence). In DNA form, the CDR3 reads TGTGCCAGTAGGAAATCTAAAGCAACTAATGAAAAACTGTTTTTT. Amino acids: CASRKSKATNEKLFF.

The chain combines TRBV15 with TRBJ2-5; D remains unclear. Germline lookup yields CDR1 LNHNV and CDR2 YYDKDF (reference sequence). This CDR3 region has 12 residues. Trimming took off 5 bases at V and 7 bases at J, with 11 bases between the two ends. CDR3 nucleotide sequence: TGTGCCACCAGCGGCGGATTTGGGACCCAGTACTTC. The encoded protein is CATSGGFGTQYF.

This chain connects TRBV5-6 to TRBJ2-1; 8 nucleotides line up with TRBD1. The CDR3 spans 15 residues. Per germline, CDR1 SGHDT and CDR2 YYEEEE. J was trimmed by 4 bases and V by 4 bases; bases with no gene match: 7. CDR3 in amino acids: CASSPGTGLYNEQFF. The CDR3 nucleotides read TGTGCCAGCAGCCCAGGGACAGGCCTTTACAATGAGCAGTTCTTC.

The chain uses TRBV10-3 and TRBJ1-2; 7 bases align to TRBD1. This CDR3 contains 13 residues. V lost 2 bases and J lost 6; bases outside the gene matches: 3. The germline CDR1 and CDR2 sequences are ENHRY and SYGVKD. CDR3 DNA: TGTGCCATCAGTGAGGGGACAGCAGATGGCTACACCTTC. Protein product: CAISEGTADGYTF.

The rearrangement joins TRBV6-5 to TRBJ2-1, with a tentative D call TRBD2 (6 bases). Looked up from germline, CDR1 is MNHEY and CDR2 is SVGAGI. This CDR3 comprises 13 residues. Trimming left V 1 base short and J 15 bases short, with 16 bases between. CDR3 sequence reads: CASSYYRDSLLFF. CDR3 DNA sequence: TGTGCCAGCAGTTACTACCGGGACTCTCTTTTGTTCTTC.

The DNA of the CDR3 is TGCGCCAGCAGCCCTTCCCCCCACGAGCAGTACTTC. Translated: CASSPSPHEQYF. The chain is built from TRBV4-1 and TRBJ2-7, with no clear D. Between the trimmed V and J ends, which lost 4 bases and 5 bases, there was a span of 9 bases. This CDR3 has 12 amino acids. Germline V lookup: CDR1 MGHRA, CDR2 YSYEKL.